Each of the 27 T cell receptor beta chains below was sequenced from the same sample in a study of post-analysis software for immune sequencing data. TCR beta libraries were prepared from cDNA with unique molecular identifiers. TCRdb called the PCR reads again in MiXCR, with one record for every CDR3 protein. The repertoire consists of some 800,000 distinct CDR3 sequences, with around 45% occurring once and the leading ten covering approximately 5%. Study-level points and caveats: Patients had higher frequencies than controls of about five TRBV segments, including TRBV5-6, TRBV5-1 and TRBV20-1.

These TCRs are of unknown antigen specificity. The sequenced sample consisted of blood. The source is a girl between 10 and 17 years old with multiple sclerosis.

V usage is TRBV29-1 and J usage is TRBJ2-5; tentatively, D is TRBD2 (5 bases). The CDR3 loop spans 12 amino acids. V lost 5 bases and J lost 2, with 9 bases in between. Germline CDR1 is SQVTM and CDR2 is ANQGSEA. The CDR3 here is CSVQRRQETQYF. The CDR3 DNA reads TGCAGCGTTCAGCGGAGACAAGAGACCCAGTACTTC.

The V call is TRBV28, the J call TRBJ2-5; perhaps D is TRBD1 or TRBD2 (6 bases each). This CDR3 region has 15 residues. CDR1 and CDR2 (germline): MDHEN, SYDVKM. Trimming left V 7 bases short and J 11 bases short, with 26 bases between. Written as DNA, the CDR3 is TGTGCCAGCATCCTCGGGCGGGGACAAATCGGTGAGCAGTACTTC. Residues: CASILGRGQIGEQYF.

On this clonotype: As the CDR3 is not closed by the conserved phenylalanine or tryptophan, this likely results from a read error. The DNA is omitted, as the CDR3 cannot be located on it reliably, and the CDR3 follows TCRdb's listing. The chain joins TRBV12-3 or TRBV12-4 to TRBJ1-2; the table's D call of TRBD1 was not tested on the DNA. 16 amino acids form the CDR3, both terminal residues included. CDR3 in amino acids: CASTSQQNRVGYGYTC.

This clonotype was seen just once. V and J are TRBV12-3 or TRBV12-4 and TRBJ2-3; D is undetermined. The V end lost 4 bases, the J end lost 2 bases, and 10 bases lay between the germline ends. The CDR3 extends over 14 amino acids. CDR3 amino acids: CASSYLSATDTQYF. CDR3 coding DNA: TGTGCCAGCAGTTACCTTTCAGCCACAGATACGCAGTATTTT.

V and J are TRBV20-1 and TRBJ2-3, with 7 nucleotides matching TRBD2. With 0 bases clipped from V and 5 bases from J, the junction kept 11 bases outside the gene matches. Per germline, CDR1 DFQATT and CDR2 SNEGSKA (reference sequence). CDR3 size: 16 residues. The DNA of the CDR3 is TGCAGTGCTAGAGACCGTCACGGGAGGTTTAGAGATACGCAGTATTTT. Amino acids: CSARDRHGRFRDTQYF.

In its sample, this clonotype was seen a few times. The genes are TRBV6-1 and TRBJ2-5, with 7 positions matching TRBD2. V was pared by 6 bases and J by 5 bases, with 3 bases of the junction left unmatched. CDR1 is MNHNS and CDR2 is SASEGT in the germline V gene. This CDR3 is built from 12 residues. The CDR3 protein is CASRDGGETQYF. The CDR3 DNA sequence: TGTGCCAGCAGGGACGGGGGGGAGACCCAGTACTTC.

This clonotype was counted a single time. The chain employs TRBV29-1 and TRBJ2-7, with 9 bases aligning to TRBD2. The CDR3 has 15 amino acids. Trimming took 4 bases from V and 2 from J; bases not matched to a gene: 9. Germline V gene lookup returns CDR1 SQVTM and CDR2 ANQGSEA. This chain's CDR3 is CSVASLAGSAYEQYF. CDR3 in DNA: TGCAGCGTTGCGTCCCTAGCGGGAAGTGCCTACGAGCAGTACTTC.

The chain couples TRBV29-1 to TRBJ2-5, with D possibly matching TRBD2 (6 bases). The CDR3 contains 12 residues. V was shortened by 7 bases and J by 5 bases, with 14 bases between the two germline ends. Germline V CDR1 and CDR2: SQVTM, ANQGSEA. The CDR3 nucleotides are TGCAGCGCCCGGTTGGGGAGGGAGACCCAGTACTTC. Amino acid sequence: CSARLGRETQYF.

A few counts support this clonotype. The genes are TRBV29-1 and TRBJ2-7, with no clear D. This CDR3 comprises 12 residues. The V and J ends lost 2 bases and 2 bases respectively, with 7 bases between them. Germline CDR1 is SQVTM and CDR2 is ANQGSEA. CDR3 DNA sequence: TGCAGCGTTGAACGCAGACCCTACGAGCAGTACTTC. It encodes CSVERRPYEQYF.

The V and J genes are TRBV7-9 and TRBJ2-7; 7 positions match TRBD2. The CDR3 covers 15 residues. Unmatched junction bases numbered 7, after V lost 0 bases and J lost 5 bases. The V gene's germline CDR1 is SEHNR and CDR2 FQNEAQ (reference sequence). CDR3 sequence reads: CASSLALAAVHEQYF. The CDR3 DNA sequence: TGTGCCAGCAGCTTAGCCCTAGCGGCTGTCCACGAGCAGTACTTC.

This chain connects TRBV6-2 or TRBV6-3 to TRBJ2-1; the D gene could be TRBD1 or TRBD2 (6 bases each). With 10 bases removed from V and 7 bases from J, the gap between germline ends came to 17 bases. The CDR3 is 13 residues long. CDR1 MNHEY and CDR2 SVGEGT come from the germline V gene. CDR3: CATTGGRWNEQFF. In DNA, the CDR3 is TGTGCCACCACCGGGGGCAGGTGGAATGAGCAGTTCTTC.

This chain links TRBV12-3 or TRBV12-4 with TRBJ2-5, with 11 positions matching TRBD1. Losses at the gene ends were 6 bases for V and 5 bases for J; bases not matched to a gene: 20. This CDR3 spans 19 amino acids. The CDR3, as DNA: TGTGCCAGCAGCAGTCTATCGGGACAGGGGGAATATATGGCGGAGACCCAGTACTTC. This translates into CASSSLSGQGEYMAETQYF.

This clonotype has a handful of counts. V gene TRBV12-3 or TRBV12-4 combines with J gene TRBJ1-1; 8 bases agree with TRBD1. This CDR3 spans 18 amino acids. Trimming removed 4 bases from V and 0 bases from J; junction bases left unmatched: 13. The CDR3 DNA reads as TGTGCCAGCAGTTCGACAGGGGTTCTGGGACAAATGAACACTGAAGCTTTCTTT. Translating gives CASSSTGVLGQMNTEAFF.

CDR3 loop: CASSPTGVRGQPQHF. The DNA for the CDR3 is TGTGCCAGCAGTCCTACAGGGGTAAGGGGTCAGCCCCAGCATTTT. V is TRBV6-5 and J is TRBJ1-5; TRBD1 matches at 7 bases. Unmatched junction bases numbered 10, after V lost 5 bases and J lost 6 bases. The length of the CDR3 is 15 residues. The germline V gene encodes CDR1 MNHEY and CDR2 SVGAGI.

In nucleotides, the CDR3 is TGCAGTGCTAGCCCGACCGGGAGGGTGGAAGAGACCCAGTACTTC. Its protein product is CSASPTGRVEETQYF. The V and J genes are TRBV20-1 and TRBJ2-5; 8 bases fit TRBD2. The junction had 9 bases not matched to a gene; V was cut back by 3 bases and J by 3 bases. Germline assignment: CDR1 DFQATT and CDR2 SNEGSKA (reference sequence). The CDR3 has 15 residues.

This clonotype appeared a single time. The chain links TRBV6-5 to TRBJ1-5; D is unresolved. With 4 bases removed from V and 1 base from J, the gap between germline ends came to 17 bases. The length of the CDR3 is 17 residues. Germline assignment: CDR1 MNHEY and CDR2 SVGAGI. CDR3 coding DNA: TGTGCCAGCAGTTCGCGGCAGGATCGGTTGAGCAATCAGCCCCAGCATTTT. Amino acids: CASSSRQDRLSNQPQHF.

The chain combines TRBV5-1 with TRBJ1-2, with D tentatively TRBD1 (6 bases). The V gene's germline CDR1 is SGHRS and CDR2 YFSETQ. CDR3 length equals 15 residues. V lost 2 bases, J lost 1 base, and 12 bases lay in between. Here the CDR3 DNA reads TGCGCCAGCAGCTTATCCGGGGGCGTTAACTATGGCTACACCTTC. It codes for CASSLSGGVNYGYTF.

This chain uses TRBV29-1 with TRBJ2-5, with D perhaps matching TRBD1 or TRBD2 (5 bases each). This CDR3 is built from 14 residues. The V gene's germline CDR1 is SQVTM and CDR2 ANQGSEA. V was trimmed by 4 bases and J by 4 bases, leaving 16 bases between them. CDR3 amino acids: CSVAPRGVRETQYF. The CDR3 coding sequence is TGCAGCGTTGCCCCACGAGGGGTAAGAGAGACCCAGTACTTC.

The chain uses TRBV6-6 and TRBJ2-5; tentative D call: TRBD2 (6 bases). The DNA end favors TRBJ2-7, so the J call may be wrong. The CDR3 spans 11 residues. CDR1 and CDR2 from the germline V gene are MNHNY and SVGAGI (reference sequence). The CDR3 bases are TGTGCCAGCAGGTTTAGCGGCGAGCAGTACTTC. Residues: CASRFSGEQYF.

The chain has TRBV20-1 and TRBJ2-1; the D gene is possibly TRBD1 (6 bases). CDR1 and CDR2 from the germline V gene are DFQATT and SNEGSKA (reference sequence). V lost 5 bases and J lost 8, with 28 bases in between. The CDR3 totals 17 residues. The chain's CDR3 is CSAFSWSGTTSLDEQFF. The CDR3 DNA follows: TGCAGTGCTTTCAGTTGGTCCGGGACAACGTCTTTGGATGAGCAGTTCTTC.

The V gene is TRBV12-3 or TRBV12-4, the J gene TRBJ2-1; TRBD2 matches at 8 bases. Germline trimming cut 2 bases from V and 4 bases from J; bases unmatched to any gene: 10. The CDR3 is made up of 17 amino acids. The CDR3 DNA reads as TGTGCCAGCAGTTTAATTCGGGAGGGATATATATACAATGAGCAGTTCTTC. Amino acid sequence: CASSLIREGYIYNEQFF.

Only a few counts were recorded for this clonotype. The V and J genes are TRBV12-3 or TRBV12-4 and TRBJ2-3; D not resolved. The CDR3 sequence is 15 residues long. V gave up 3 bases and J gave up 2 bases, with 12 bases separating them. The CDR3 nucleotides read TGTGCCAGCAGTTTTCGGGCTGAACCCACAGATACGCAGTATTTT. Protein: CASSFRAEPTDTQYF.

This clonotype was detected once. The V and J genes are TRBV27 and TRBJ1-1; 7 bases agree with TRBD1. Per the germline V gene, CDR1 is MNHEY and CDR2 is SMNVEV (reference sequence). V was pared by 0 bases and J by 3 bases, with 13 bases of the junction left unmatched. The length of the CDR3 is 18 residues. CDR3 sequence (DNA): TGTGCCAGCAGTTTATCCCCAGGGGGTGGTAGTTTATACACTGAAGCTTTCTTT. Protein: CASSLSPGGGSLYTEAFF.

Concerning this clonotype: One end of the junction varies from germline; a read error may be responsible. The chain couples TRBV29-1 to TRBJ2-5; unclear D gene. The germline CDR1 and CDR2 sequences are SQVTM and ANQGSEA. The length of the CDR3 is 13 residues. CDR3 protein: CNVVGSGQETQYF. CDR3 DNA: TGCAACGTTGTAGGATCAGGCCAAGAGACCCAGTACTTC. Looking up the rest from reference TRBV29-1 and TRBJ2-5 gives the full variable domain: SAVISQKPSRDICQRGTSLTIQCQVDSQVTMMFWYRQQPGQSLTLIATANQGSEATYESGFVIDKFPISRPNLTFSTLTVSNMSPEDSSIYLCNVVGSGQETQYFGPGTRLLVL.

This clonotype was seen more than once but under ten times. V gene TRBV7-9 combines with J gene TRBJ2-5; D uncertain. Germline loops: CDR1 SEHNR, CDR2 FQNEAQ (reference sequence). The CDR3 consists of 15 residues. Deletions cut 5 bases from V and 4 bases from J, with 17 bases between. The CDR3 spells CASSRSSRTGETQYF. The CDR3 bases are TGTGCCAGCAGCCGCTCTTCGCGGACCGGAGAGACCCAGTACTTC. The variable domain in full, with the rest retrieved from reference TRBV7-9 and TRBJ2-5, is DTGVSQNPRHKITKRGQNVTFRCDPISEHNRLYWYRQTLGQGPEFLTYFQNEAQLEKSRLLSDRFSAERPKGSFSTLEIQRTEQGDSAMYLCASSRSSRTGETQYFGPGTRLLVL.

This clonotype was seen more than once but under ten times. The genes are TRBV13 and TRBJ2-4; TRBD2 agrees at 11 bases. The CDR3 is 16 residues long. Germline CDR1 is PRHDT and CDR2 is FYEKMQ (reference sequence). V shed 5 bases and J 10 bases; nucleotides not matched to a gene: 13. The CDR3 sequence is CASSQTSGNSEVIQYF. In DNA, the CDR3 is TGTGCCAGCAGCCAGACTAGCGGGAACTCGGAGGTTATTCAGTACTTC.

This chain connects TRBV5-1 to TRBJ1-1; a weak D match, TRBD1 (5 bases). The CDR3 loop spans 14 amino acids. V lost 0 bases, J lost 1 base, and 7 bases lay in between. The germline CDR1 and CDR2 sequences are SGHRS and YFSETQ. CDR3: CASSLGGQNTEAFF. As DNA, the CDR3 is TGCGCCAGCAGCTTGGGTGGACAGAACACTGAAGCTTTCTTT.